Listed below are T cell receptor beta chains from one sample, sequenced in a study of shared clonotypes between healthy human individuals. Data came from immunoSEQ multiplex PCR; TCRdb stores just in-frame clones and leaves some out. The sample has over a million clones; approximately 80% are singletons. The source material was memory CD4+ T cells from PBMCs. Every receptor here comes from a man aged 18 to 29 in good health. Some clones in this sample may be carry-over from other donors' samples. Each CDR3 is given with its conserved first and last residue. The D gene is left open where the match is weak. Part of the rows lack a size; the others show once, few, many or a class for expanded clones.

clone_size | j_call | d_call | v_call | cdr3_aa | cdr3_nt
once | TRBJ2-5 | TRBD2 | TRBV28 | CASKRRLAGGGQETQYF | TGTGCCAGCAAACGTAGACTAGCGGGAGGGGGTCAAGAGACCCAGTACTTC
- | TRBJ1-5 | - | TRBV7-3 | CASSLASNQPQHF | TGTGCCAGCAGCTTAGCAAGCAATCAGCCCCAGCATTTT
- | TRBJ1-1 | - | TRBV27 | CASRQGGGHTEAFF | TGTGCCAGCAGGCAGGGAGGAGGGCACACTGAAGCTTTCTTT
- | TRBJ2-3 | - | TRBV20-1 | CSARVEETQYF | TGCAGTGCTAGAGTGGAGGAAACGCAGTATTTT
- | TRBJ2-1 | TRBD2 | TRBV9 | CASSPSGTTHNEQFF | TGTGCCAGCAGCCCTAGCGGGACCACCCACAATGAGCAGTTCTTC
- | TRBJ2-3 | TRBD2 | TRBV6-5 | CASSSKAGPQPDTQYF | TGTGCCAGCAGTTCCAAAGCGGGACCCCAGCCAGATACGCAGTATTTT
- | TRBJ2-7 | - | TRBV23-1 | CARRGRHPGSKRYEQYF | TGCGCCAGGCGGGGCCGTCATCCCGGCAGCAAGAGGTACGAGCAGTACTTC
- | TRBJ1-1 | TRBD1 | TRBV5-1 | CASSPQGGRWNTEAFF | TGCGCCAGCAGCCCGCAGGGGGGAAGGTGGAACACTGAAGCTTTCTTT
- | TRBJ1-2 | TRBD1 | TRBV28 | CASTLKGAGGHGYTF | TGTGCCAGCACCCTAAAGGGGGCAGGGGGGCACGGCTACACCTTC
- | TRBJ2-7 | - | TRBV30 | CAWSRQVPYEQYF | TGTGCCTGGAGTCGGCAGGTGCCCTACGAGCAGTACTTC
- | TRBJ1-5 | TRBD1 | TRBV18 | CASSPGTGQASNQPQHF | TGTGCCAGCTCACCAGGGACAGGGCAAGCTAGCAATCAGCCCCAGCATTTT
- | TRBJ2-3 | TRBD2 | TRBV2 | CASSGSGSRTDTQYF | TGTGCCAGCAGCGGTAGCGGGAGCCGTACAGATACGCAGTATTTT
- | TRBJ2-3 | - | TRBV19 | CASSIRGTDTQYF | TGTGCCAGTAGTATACGGGGGACAGATACGCAGTATTTT
- | TRBJ2-3 | - | TRBV6-1 | CASSLGGQGTDTQYF | TGTGCCAGCAGCCTGGGGGGGCAGGGCACAGATACGCAGTATTTT
- | TRBJ1-2 | TRBD1 | TRBV5-6 | CASSPMGRGPYGYTF | TGTGCCAGCAGCCCTATGGGAAGGGGGCCCTATGGCTACACCTTC
- | TRBJ2-1 | TRBD2 | TRBV6-1 | CASRGLASNEQFF | TGTGCCAGCAGAGGACTAGCGTCAAATGAGCAGTTCTTC